A selection of T cell receptor beta chains follows, all from one sample in a study of naive and memory T cell subsets. TCRdb re-analysed the UMI-ligation and nested PCR reads in MiXCR, keeping a single row per CDR3 protein. The sample lists some 100,000 distinct CDR3 sequences, 6% to 7.5% occurring once. Source material: central memory CD4+ T cells from blood. The receptors were sampled from a human donor in good health. Each CDR3 is given with its conserved first and last residue. The order of the fields is clone size, J gene, D gene, V gene, CDR3 DNA, CDR3 protein. A D gene is named only where the DNA matches it firmly. Size tells how often a clone was seen (once, few, many) or the class of an expanded clone, and some rows leave it out.

clone size: many
J gene: TRBJ1-3
D gene: NA
V gene: TRBV11-2
CDR3 DNA: TGTGCCAGCAGCTTAGTCGGAAACACCATATATTTT
CDR3 protein: CASSLVGNTIYF

clone size: NA
J gene: TRBJ2-3
D gene: TRBD2
V gene: TRBV2
CDR3 DNA: TGTGCCAGCAGGGAGATAGCGGGAGCTGGAGATACGCAGTATTTT
CDR3 protein: CASREIAGAGDTQYF

clone size: many
J gene: TRBJ2-6
D gene: NA
V gene: TRBV2
CDR3 DNA: TGTGCCAGCCGAGGGGGTGCTAGTTCTGGGGCCAACGTCCTGACTTTC
CDR3 protein: CASRGGASSGANVLTF

clone size: few
J gene: TRBJ2-7
D gene: TRBD2
V gene: TRBV20-1
CDR3 DNA: TGCAGTGCTAGAGTCTCGGGGGGGACGTTAGGGCAGTACTTC
CDR3 protein: CSARVSGGTLGQYF

clone size: many
J gene: TRBJ2-3
D gene: NA
V gene: TRBV5-5
CDR3 DNA: TGTGCCAGCGGGATTGGGACTGGCATGGATACGCAGTATTTT
CDR3 protein: CASGIGTGMDTQYF

clone size: many
J gene: TRBJ1-1
D gene: NA
V gene: TRBV7-6
CDR3 DNA: TGTGCCAGCATGGCGGGGAGTCTATTGAACACTGAAGCTTTCTTT
CDR3 protein: CASMAGSLLNTEAFF

clone size: many
J gene: TRBJ2-1
D gene: TRBD1
V gene: TRBV6-2/TRBV6-3
CDR3 DNA: TGTGCCAGCAGTTCTTTAAACCGGGACAGAACTTACAATGAGCAGTTCTTC
CDR3 protein: CASSSLNRDRTYNEQFF

clone size: many
J gene: TRBJ1-2
D gene: TRBD1
V gene: TRBV6-6
CDR3 DNA: TGTGCCAGCCGACAGGGGGGAAACTATGGCTACACCTTC
CDR3 protein: CASRQGGNYGYTF

clone size: few
J gene: TRBJ2-5
D gene: NA
V gene: TRBV5-1
CDR3 DNA: TGCGCCAGCAGCATCCGGGACTCGGGAGAGACCCAGTACTTC
CDR3 protein: CASSIRDSGETQYF

clone size: few
J gene: TRBJ2-7
D gene: NA
V gene: TRBV20-1
CDR3 DNA: TGCAGTGCCACGCACGAGGCCATGCAGTACTTC
CDR3 protein: CSATHEAMQYF

clone size: NA
J gene: TRBJ1-1
D gene: TRBD1
V gene: TRBV6-6
CDR3 DNA: TGTGCCAGCAGGCCGACAGGGGCGAAGGACACTGAAGCTTTCTTT
CDR3 protein: CASRPTGAKDTEAFF

clone size: many
J gene: TRBJ2-3
D gene: NA
V gene: TRBV7-2
CDR3 DNA: TGTGCCAGCAGCTTCAGTTCGCGGGCAGATACGCAGTATTTT
CDR3 protein: CASSFSSRADTQYF

clone size: few
J gene: TRBJ2-1
D gene: NA
V gene: TRBV3-1
CDR3 DNA: TGTGCCAGCAGCCAGGGCGGTCTGAATGAGCAGTTCTTC
CDR3 protein: CASSQGGLNEQFF

clone size: many
J gene: TRBJ2-7
D gene: NA
V gene: TRBV6-2/TRBV6-3
CDR3 DNA: TGTGCCAGCAGTTACTACCGGGGCGAGCAGTACTTC
CDR3 protein: CASSYYRGEQYF

clone size: NA
J gene: TRBJ2-1
D gene: TRBD2
V gene: TRBV29-1
CDR3 DNA: TGCAGCGTCCGCGGACTGACTAGCGGGACGTACAATGAGCAGTTCTTC
CDR3 protein: CSVRGLTSGTYNEQFF

clone size: many
J gene: TRBJ1-2
D gene: NA
V gene: TRBV28
CDR3 DNA: TGTGCCAGCAGTTTAATGGAGGGGATTTATGGCTACACCTTC
CDR3 protein: CASSLMEGIYGYTF

clone size: NA
J gene: TRBJ2-1
D gene: TRBD2
V gene: TRBV30
CDR3 DNA: TGTGCCTGGAGTCTAGCGGGAGGTCACGATGAGCAGTTCTTC
CDR3 protein: CAWSLAGGHDEQFF

clone size: NA
J gene: TRBJ1-5
D gene: NA
V gene: TRBV19
CDR3 DNA: TGTGCCAGTAGCGACGATAGCAATCAGCCCCAGCATTTT
CDR3 protein: CASSDDSNQPQHF

clone size: few
J gene: TRBJ2-5
D gene: TRBD2
V gene: TRBV18
CDR3 DNA: TGTGCCAGCTCACCGATTAGCGGGAATGAAGAGACCCAGTACTTC
CDR3 protein: CASSPISGNEETQYF

clone size: NA
J gene: TRBJ1-1
D gene: NA
V gene: TRBV7-2
CDR3 DNA: TGTGCCAGCAGCTTGGGGGACACTACTGAAGCTTTCTTT
CDR3 protein: CASSLGDTTEAFF

clone size: few
J gene: TRBJ2-5
D gene: NA
V gene: TRBV12-3/TRBV12-4
CDR3 DNA: TGTGCCAGCGGAACGAGACAGAAAGAGACCCAGTACTTC
CDR3 protein: CASGTRQKETQYF

clone size: NA
J gene: TRBJ2-3
D gene: NA
V gene: TRBV7-6
CDR3 DNA: TGTGCCAGCAGCTTAACCAACACAGCCGATACGCAGTATTTT
CDR3 protein: CASSLTNTADTQYF